This entry lists 16 T cell receptor beta chains sequenced from one sample in a study of response to subunit inactivated influenza vaccine (dated by TCRdb to between 2017 and 2018). The protocol used for the library was RT-PCR. TCRdb records Illumina HiSeq 2500 as the sequencer. TCRdb trimmed public reads at Q25 via fastp, called clones via MiXCR and kept in-frame beta chains. Each CDR3 protein gets just one entry, which takes the most common genes and DNA from the rows behind it. The sample contains 500,000 to 600,000 distinct CDR3 sequences, roughly 10% of them found a single time. The ten biggest clones cover roughly 10% of the sample. The starting material was PBMCs from blood, obtained on the day of vaccination. These receptors came from a man between 50 and 59 years old who received an inactivated influenza vaccine. Donor details come from another sample of the same person, matched by shared clones.

The V and J genes are TRBV15 and TRBJ1-1; 7 positions match TRBD1. This CDR3 is built from 19 residues. The V and J ends lost 0 bases and 0 bases, in that order; junction bases with no gene match: 13. The germline CDR1 and CDR2 sequences are LNHNV and YYDKDF (reference sequence). The DNA of the CDR3 is TGTGCCACCAGCAGAGATGTAAGGCACCCCAGGGGGATGAACACTGAAGCTTTCTTT. This codes for CATSRDVRHPRGMNTEAFF. The variable domain in full, completed from reference TRBV15 and TRBJ1-1, reads DAMVIQNPRYQVTQFGKPVTLSCSQTLNHNVMYWYQQKSSQAPKLLFHYYDKDFNNEADTPDNFQSRRPNTSFCFLDIRSPGLGDTAMYLCATSRDVRHPRGMNTEAFFGQGTRLTVV.

This clonotype turned up a few times. The chain carries TRBV12-3 or TRBV12-4 and TRBJ1-5; TRBD1 matches 8 bases. V was pared by 1 base and J by 5 bases, with 7 bases of the junction left unmatched. The CDR3 is made up of 16 amino acids. The CDR3 nucleotides are TGTGCCAGCAGTTTAGGAGGGGCAGGGGGCGATCAGCCCCAGCATTTT. Protein: CASSLGGAGGDQPQHF.

This clonotype was seen at least ten times. The chain joins TRBV28 to TRBJ2-3; 10 positions match TRBD2. This CDR3 has 19 amino acids. The germline V gene has CDR1 MDHEN and CDR2 SYDVKM. The V segment lost 4 bases and the J segment 3 bases; nucleotides outside the gene matches: 16. The CDR3 nucleotides read TGTGCCAGCAGTTCACCAGATGGAGTAGTAGCGGGGGGAACAGATACGCAGTATTTT. Its translation is CASSSPDGVVAGGTDTQYF. Looking up the rest from reference TRBV28 and TRBJ2-3 gives the full variable domain: DVKVTQSSRYLVKRTGEKVFLECVQDMDHENMFWYRQDPGLGLRLIYFSYDVKMKEKGDIPEGYSVSREKKERFSLILESASTNQTSMYLCASSSPDGVVAGGTDTQYFGPGTRLTVL.

This clonotype was found a few times. The chain links TRBV21-1 to TRBJ2-1; TRBD1 was called by the table and not checked on the DNA. TRBV21-1 is classified as a pseudogene. The CDR3 runs to 17 residues. CDR3 nucleotide sequence: TGTGCCAGCAGCAAAGGGAAGGGGGACAGGGGTCACAATGAGCAGTTCTTC. Protein sequence: CASSKGKGDRGHNEQFF.

The chain has TRBV11-2 and TRBJ2-1; D is tentatively TRBD1 or TRBD2 (7 bases each). CDR3 size: 16 residues. Trimming took 5 bases from V and 7 from J, leaving 21 bases between them. The germline CDR1 and CDR2 sequences are SGHAT and FQNNGV. The CDR3 region is CASSRDQGEGGNEQFF. In DNA form, the CDR3 reads TGTGCCAGCAGCCGGGATCAGGGGGAGGGCGGAAATGAGCAGTTCTTC. Based on the CDR3 plus reference TRBV11-2 and TRBJ2-1, the full variable domain is EAGVAQSPRYKIIEKRQSVAFWCNPISGHATLYWYQQILGQGPKLLIQFQNNGVVDDSQLPKDRFSAERLKGVDSTLKIQPAKLEDSAVYLCASSRDQGEGGNEQFFGPGTRLTVL.

This clonotype was detected ten times or more. The chain uses TRBV7-9 and TRBJ1-1; D is unclear. Germline CDR1 and CDR2: SEHNR and FQNEAQ (reference sequence). This CDR3 comprises 16 residues. V dropped 5 bases and J dropped 0 bases, with 16 bases sitting between them. The CDR3 DNA reads TGTGCCAGCAGCCCCCGAGAGGCGAGGATGAACACTGAAGCTTTCTTT. Translating it yields CASSPREARMNTEAFF.

The sample holds many counts of this clonotype. The J gene is TRBJ2-7, the V gene TRBV27, with 8 nucleotides matching TRBD2. CDR1 is MNHEY, CDR2 SMNVEV, per germline (reference sequence). Losses at the gene ends were 3 bases for V and 3 bases for J; bases not matched to a gene: 7. This CDR3 is 15 amino acids long. For the CDR3, the DNA is TGTGCCAGCAGTTTTTCGGGACTAGGCCACTACGAGCAGTACTTC. Protein: CASSFSGLGHYEQYF.

In its sample, this clonotype was seen a few times. This chain uses TRBV7-2 with TRBJ1-3; D is possibly TRBD1 (6 bases). V dropped 5 bases and J dropped 0 bases, with 11 bases sitting between them. The length of the CDR3 is 15 residues. The V gene's germline CDR1 is SGHTA and CDR2 FQGNSA. DNA for the CDR3: TGTGCCAGCAGCAGGGGGGTCGGCTCTGGAAACACCATATATTTT. It translates to CASSRGVGSGNTIYF.

Details on this clonotype: An end of the junction differs from the germline gene, which may be a read error. V and J are TRBV12-3 or TRBV12-4 and TRBJ2-1; perhaps TRBD2 as D (5 bases). The CDR3 is 14 residues long. The CDR3 DNA follows: TGTGCCAGCAGTTTACTAGCAAAAGGCAATGAGCACTTCTTC. This translates into CASSLLAKGNEHFF.

The chain recombines TRBV4-1 with TRBJ1-5, with D hard to call. Germline V CDR1 and CDR2: MGHRA, YSYEKL. This CDR3 has 16 amino acids. The V and J ends lost 0 bases and 0 bases respectively, with 9 bases between them. The chain's CDR3 is CASSQDHSYSNQPQHF. In nucleotides, the CDR3 is TGCGCCAGCAGCCAAGATCACAGCTATAGCAATCAGCCCCAGCATTTT.

This clonotype was counted only a few times. The chain recombines TRBV5-1 with TRBJ1-5; TRBD1 agrees at 9 bases. The CDR3 spans 15 residues. CDR1 and CDR2 from the germline V gene are SGHRS and YFSETQ. The trim removed 4 bases at V and 4 bases at J, leaving 6 bases unmatched. The CDR3 region has the DNA TGCGCCAGCAGCATGGGACAGGGCCCTAATCAGCCCCAGCATTTT. Translating gives CASSMGQGPNQPQHF.

This clonotype came up a few times. V is TRBV10-3 and J is TRBJ1-2; 8 nucleotides line up with TRBD1. Per germline, CDR1 ENHRY and CDR2 SYGVKD. Unmatched junction bases numbered 19, after V lost 2 bases and J lost 2 bases. The CDR3 covers 20 residues. DNA of the CDR3: TGTGCCATCAGTGAGGGTCCCGGGACAGGCACCCCTACCCAGAACTATGGCTACACCTTC. This sequence encodes CAISEGPGTGTPTQNYGYTF.

This clonotype occurred many times. The CDR3 loop is CASRWSLSLEQYF. The CDR3 DNA reads as TGTGCCAGCAGATGGAGTCTATCCCTCGAGCAGTACTTC. The rearrangement joins TRBV12-3 or TRBV12-4 to TRBJ2-7; no clear D gene. V was cut by 6 bases and J by 6 bases, with 15 bases left in between. The CDR3 contains 13 residues.

This clonotype was counted between two and nine times. The chain employs TRBV12-3 or TRBV12-4 and TRBJ2-2; 8 bases match TRBD1. Trimming removed 5 bases from V and 3 bases from J; junction bases left unmatched: 14. The CDR3 runs 18 residues. As DNA, the CDR3 is TGTGCCAGCAGTCCCTTCGGGCAGGGGGCTTCTCACACCGGGGAGCTGTTTTTT. Amino acids: CASSPFGQGASHTGELFF.

J is TRBJ2-3 and V is TRBV5-1; D might be TRBD2 (5 bases). The CDR3 length is 14 residues. V lost 4 bases and J 2 bases, leaving 11 bases between the germline ends. Per germline, CDR1 SGHRS and CDR2 YFSETQ. The DNA of the CDR3 is TGCGCCAGCAGCGTCAGCGGCAACACAGATACGCAGTATTTT. Residues: CASSVSGNTDTQYF.

This clonotype has a handful of counts. J is TRBJ2-7 and V is TRBV28, with 7 bases aligning to TRBD1. V trimming: 4 bases; J trimming: 6 bases; junction bases outside the gene matches: 12. The CDR3 loop spans 15 amino acids. Per germline, CDR1 MDHEN and CDR2 SYDVKM. The CDR3 coding sequence is TGTGCCAGCAGTTCCTTAAACAGGGGTTTCATCGAGCAGTACTTC. Its translation: CASSSLNRGFIEQYF.